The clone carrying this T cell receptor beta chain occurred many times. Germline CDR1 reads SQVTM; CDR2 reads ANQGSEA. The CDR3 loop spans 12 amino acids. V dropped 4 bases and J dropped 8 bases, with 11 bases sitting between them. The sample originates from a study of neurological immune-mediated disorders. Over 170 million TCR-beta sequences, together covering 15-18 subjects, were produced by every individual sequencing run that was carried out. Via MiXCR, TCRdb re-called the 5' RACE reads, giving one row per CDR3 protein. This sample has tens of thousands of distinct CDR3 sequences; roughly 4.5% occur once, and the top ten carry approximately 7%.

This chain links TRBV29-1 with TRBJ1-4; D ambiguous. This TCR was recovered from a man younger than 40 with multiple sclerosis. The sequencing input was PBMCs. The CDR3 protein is CSVGESPEKLFF. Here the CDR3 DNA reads TGCAGCGTTGGGGAATCACCGGAAAAACTGTTTTTT. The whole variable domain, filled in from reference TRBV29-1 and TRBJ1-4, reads SAVISQKPSRDICQRGTSLTIQCQVDSQVTMMFWYRQQPGQSLTLIATANQGSEATYESGFVIDKFPISRPNLTFSTLTVSNMSPEDSSIYLCSVGESPEKLFFGSGTQLSVL.